The T cell receptor beta chain under discussion was sequenced for a study of T cell changes during pregnancy in multiple sclerosis. Germline CDR1 GTSNPN, CDR2 SVGIG (reference sequence). The V end lost 0 bases, the J end lost 5 bases, and 16 bases lay between the germline ends. This CDR3 comprises 15 residues. Assay used: immunoSEQ multiplex PCR; TCRdb lists only in-frame clones, some missing. The repertoire includes roughly 67,000 clones, just over 90% of them detected once, and 1.4% to 1.5% sits in the top ten. This chain connects TRBV30 to TRBJ2-5; D perhaps matches TRBD1 (6 bases). The sequenced sample was peripheral blood, obtained in the second trimester of pregnancy. The TCR originated in a female donor with multiple sclerosis, enrolled in a pregnancy study. CDR3 sequence: CAWSVIGNRAETQYF. The CDR3 bases are TGTGCCTGGAGTGTAATAGGAAACAGGGCCGAGACCCAGTACTTC.